The sequence of this T cell receptor beta chain was determined in a study of beta chain features in type 1 diabetes. Study-wide background: Cells sorted and examined across all samples totaled around 110,000,000. Broader study findings: Shorter TCRB CDR3s, moderately but significantly so, were found in Type 1 diabetes patients in all four CD4+ subsets.

The CDR3 runs to 15 residues. With 4 bases clipped from V and 4 bases from J, the junction kept 8 bases outside the gene matches. The V gene's germline CDR1 is SGHDN and CDR2 FVKESK. This clone was seen a few times. The antigen is not known. Sorting that relied on CD45RO/CCR7/CD25/CD127/CD95/CD27 yielded CD4+ naive, central memory, regulatory and stem cell-like memory cells. Expressed TCRB transcripts got sequenced, as all isolated RNA was reverse transcribed. Clones were sequenced by immunoSEQ multiplex PCR, and TCRdb holds only the in-frame ones, with some missing. The repertoire consists of about 160,000 clones, with approximately 7.8% occurring once and the leading ten covering around 0.94%.

This clonotype was sampled from a middle-aged woman with type 1 diabetes. Sequenced sample: central memory CD4+ T cells from blood. V usage is TRBV14 and J usage is TRBJ1-1; 8 bases match TRBD1. Here the CDR3 reads CASSPRAGGGTEAFF. Here the CDR3 DNA reads TGTGCCAGCAGCCCAAGAGCAGGGGGCGGCACTGAAGCTTTCTTT.